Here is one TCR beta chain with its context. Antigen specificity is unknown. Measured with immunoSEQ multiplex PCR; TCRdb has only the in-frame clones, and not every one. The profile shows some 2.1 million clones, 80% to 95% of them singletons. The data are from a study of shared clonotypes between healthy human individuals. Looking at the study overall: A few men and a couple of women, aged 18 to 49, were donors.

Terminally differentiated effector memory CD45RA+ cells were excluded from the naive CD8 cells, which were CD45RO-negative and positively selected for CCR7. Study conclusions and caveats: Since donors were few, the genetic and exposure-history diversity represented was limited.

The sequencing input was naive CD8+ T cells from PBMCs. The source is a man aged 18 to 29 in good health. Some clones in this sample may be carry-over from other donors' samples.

CDR3 sequence reads: CASSLRTSSEQYF. Here the CDR3 DNA reads TGTGCCAGCAGTTTGCGTACCTCTTCCGAGCAGTACTTC. The chain uses TRBV27 and TRBJ2-7, with no clear D. Germline loops: CDR1 MNHEY, CDR2 SMNVEV (reference sequence). CDR3 length equals 13 residues. The V end was cut by 3 bases, the J end by 6 bases, with 12 bases between.